The source of this T cell receptor (beta chain) is a study of T-cell memory formation after mild COVID-19. The CDR3 contains 13 residues. The V and J ends lost 1 base and 6 bases respectively, with 6 bases between them. Germline V gene lookup returns CDR1 LGHDT and CDR2 YNNKEL (reference sequence). There are a few counts of this clonotype. Using constant-segment primers, 5'RACE produced TCR alpha and TCR beta cDNA libraries carrying sample barcodes and UMIs. TCRdb ran MiXCR on the 5' RACE reads and lists one entry per CDR3 protein. The table shows about 440,000 distinct CDR3 sequences, with about 19% occurring only once.

The sequence came from an adult woman who had mild COVID-19 (a few samples of this study predate the infection). Cell type and time point are not known. Sequences were obtained from PBMCs or a T cell subset sorted from them (not recorded which). The chain links TRBV3-1 to TRBJ2-2; no definite D call. The CDR3 sequence: CASSQVRSGELFF. The DNA of the CDR3 is TGTGCCAGCAGCCAAGTTCGCTCCGGGGAGCTGTTTTTT. Drawing the rest from reference TRBV3-1 and TRBJ2-2, the complete variable domain is DTAVSQTPKYLVTQMGNDKSIKCEQNLGHDTMYWYKQDSKKFLKIMFSYNNKELIINETVPNRFSPKSPDKAHLNLHINSLELGDSAVYFCASSQVRSGELFFGEGSRLTVL.